The clone carrying this T cell receptor (beta chain) was recorded at least ten times. The entry originates in a study of Graves' ophthalmopathy and Graves' hyperthyroidism. From RNA, the CDR3 regions of TCR beta chains were amplified and sequenced. Investigators did first-round RT-PCR with HTBI primers, then second-round multiplex PCR. One entry per CDR3 protein, called by TCRdb with MiXCR from the multiplex PCR reads. The sample lists nearly 400,000 distinct CDR3 sequences, around 18% occurring once. Sequenced sample: peripheral blood. The receptor's source is a woman aged 18-30 years with Graves' ophthalmopathy.

CDR3 sequence reads: CASSQDGTGFQETQYF. The CDR3 DNA reads as TGCGCCAGCAGCCAAGACGGAACAGGATTCCAAGAGACCCAGTACTTC. The V call is TRBV4-1, the J call TRBJ2-5; D is perhaps TRBD1 (5 bases). In germline, CDR1 is MGHRA, CDR2 YSYEKL. CDR3 size: 16 residues. Trimming shortened V by 0 bases and J by 1 base, and 12 bases separated the two germline ends.